This TCR beta chain comes out of a study of control samples from healthy donors and cancer patients. The method was immunoSEQ multiplex PCR; TCRdb's version includes in-frame clones alone and lacks a portion of them. Here the sample spans some 65,000 clones, 84% being singletons. The CDR3 covers 15 residues. V lost 3 bases and J 4 bases, leaving 16 bases between the germline ends. CDR1 and CDR2 from the germline V gene are LNHDA and SQIVND (reference sequence). This sequence joins TRBV19 and TRBJ2-7; the D gene could be TRBD1 or TRBD2 (6 bases each). Specimen: PBMCs. This sequence was found in a woman between 50 and 59 years old with lung cancer. The CDR3 DNA follows: TGTGCCAGTAGTATCTCTTTCGGGGGCGGGTACGAGCAGTACTTC. Encoded protein: CASSISFGGGYEQYF.